This T cell receptor (beta chain) was recovered during a study of control samples from healthy donors and cancer patients. The CDR3 runs 14 residues. The germline V gene encodes CDR1 MNHNS and CDR2 SASEGT. Trimming pared 1 base from V and 5 bases from J, leaving 11 bases between. The table came from immunoSEQ multiplex PCR; TCRdb's copy has only in-frame clones and leaves some out. The sample has 100,000 to 120,000 clones, around nine tenths seen once. Sequencing was done on a sample of PBMCs. V is TRBV6-1 and J is TRBJ1-1, with D possibly TRBD1 on 5 matching bases. This receptor was identified in a woman aged 60-70 years with lung cancer. The CDR3 loop reads CASSEVQGGTEAFF. The CDR3, as DNA: TGTGCCAGCAGTGAAGTTCAGGGAGGGACTGAAGCTTTCTTT.